The 9 T cell receptor beta chains presented below share a single source sample, sequenced in a study of blood T cell repertoires in COVID-19. TCRdb's table, derived via immunoSEQ multiplex PCR, lists solely in-frame clones and lacks some. The table records fewer than 200,000 clones, more than 75% of them present only once. The specimen was PBMCs or T cells enriched from blood (not recorded which). The receptors were sampled from a woman in her forties or fifties who had recovered from COVID-19.

J is TRBJ1-6 and V is TRBV28; D uncertain. Germline CDR1 MDHEN, CDR2 SYDVKM. The CDR3 extends over 16 amino acids. Trimming cost V 5 bases and J 0 bases, with 11 bases left between them. The CDR3 sequence: CASSADKSSYNSPLHF. The CDR3 coding sequence is TGTGCCAGCAGTGCTGACAAGAGCTCCTATAATTCACCCCTCCACTTT.

This clone has a single count. The V gene is TRBV7-2, the J gene TRBJ2-3; 16 positions match TRBD2. Germline V gene data show CDR1 as SGHTA and CDR2 as FQGNSA. The junction had 9 bases not matched to a gene; V was cut back by 1 base and J by 8 bases. The CDR3 is 18 amino acids. CDR3 amino acids: CASSLVRGLAGGHGTQYF. The CDR3 region has the DNA TGTGCCAGCAGCTTAGTCCGGGGACTAGCGGGAGGGCATGGTACGCAGTATTTT.

The V and J genes are TRBV3-1 (or the pseudogene TRBV3-2) and TRBJ2-2; 12 nucleotides line up with TRBD2. The CDR3 contains 14 residues. The germline V gene encodes CDR1 LGHDT and CDR2 YNNKEL (reference sequence). The V and J ends lost 8 bases and 5 bases, in that order; junction bases with no gene match: 3. The CDR3 bases are TGTGCCAGCTGGCTAGCGGGAGGGACCGGGGAGCTGTTTTTT. It specifies CASWLAGGTGELFF.

The chain is built from TRBV6-5 and TRBJ2-7, with D unclear. The CDR3 length is 13 residues. Germline V gene sequence: CDR1 MNHEY, CDR2 SVGAGI. V gave up 7 bases and J gave up 1 base, with 11 bases separating them. The CDR3 reads CASTRQVSYEQYF. CDR3 sequence (DNA): TGTGCCAGCACACGGCAGGTATCCTACGAGCAGTACTTC.

Only a few counts were recorded for this clone. This chain connects TRBV12-3 or TRBV12-4 to TRBJ2-3; the match to TRBD1 covers 8 bases. CDR3 size: 12 residues. V lost 3 bases, J lost 10 bases, and 3 bases stayed unmatched. The DNA for the CDR3 is TGTGCCAGCAGTTTCGGACAGGGCGCGCAGTATTTT. Protein product: CASSFGQGAQYF.

This chain joins TRBV9 and TRBJ2-1, with TRBD2 matching 9 bases. The CDR3 extends over 15 amino acids. Germline trimming cut 1 base from V and 11 bases from J; bases unmatched to any gene: 10. Germline values: CDR1 SGDLS, CDR2 YYNGEE. For the CDR3, the DNA is TGTGCCAGCAGCGTATTGGCGGGAGGGGTCTATAAGCAGTTCTTC. It is translated as CASSVLAGGVYKQFF.

V is TRBV28 and J is TRBJ2-7; 8 bases match TRBD2. From germline, CDR1 is MDHEN and CDR2 SYDVKM. CDR3 size: 11 residues. The trim removed 8 bases at V and 11 bases at J, leaving 8 bases unmatched. This chain's CDR3 is CASQRESREYF. CDR3 sequence (DNA): TGTGCCAGCCAGCGGGAGTCGAGGGAGTACTTC.

The rearrangement uses TRBV30 and TRBJ2-7; 9 nucleotides match TRBD1. CDR1 and CDR2 from the germline V gene are GTSNPN and SVGIG (reference sequence). CDR3 length: 14 amino acids. Trimming at V came to 5 bases and at J to 5 bases, leaving 10 bases not matched to a gene. The CDR3 sequence: CAWQTGGYLNEQYF. The CDR3 coding sequence is TGTGCCTGGCAAACAGGGGGCTATCTTAACGAGCAGTACTTC.

V and J are TRBV5-1 and TRBJ2-3; tentative D call: TRBD2 (6 bases). V lost 4 bases, J lost 4 bases, and 16 bases lay in between. The CDR3 has 15 amino acids. Looked up from germline, CDR1 is SGHRS and CDR2 is YFSETQ. The CDR3 bases are TGCGCCAGCAGCGGCGGGACTCTGAGGGCAGATACGCAGTATTTT. Encoded protein: CASSGGTLRADTQYF.